This T cell receptor (beta chain) was captured by sequencing in a study of shared clonotypes between healthy human individuals (dated by TCRdb to 2018 to 2020). For the wider study: The cohort included three men and a couple of women between 18 and 49 years of age. For each donor, three plates each were used for CD4 naive and CD4 memory, two plates were used for CD8 naive, and one plate was used for CD8 memory. Per donor, leukapheresis produced somewhere between about 0.85 and 10 billion PBMCs. The study deeply sequenced blood TCR repertoires of about 5 healthy adults to estimate repertoire size and the extent of clonotype sharing between individuals. Different laboratories and diverse techniques were used to prepare libraries and sequence TCR repertoires, to increase sequencing depth and limit assay-specific biases.

Cut back by 4 bases and 0 bases, the V and J ends lie 19 bases apart. Via the germline V gene, CDR1 is SGHRS and CDR2 YFSETQ. The CDR3 holds 17 amino acids from the cysteine to the phenylalanine. The read is trimmed to its CDR3 DNA, 51 bases read in frame from base 1. The paper's findings and limits, for the study overall: Incomplete sequencing was indicated by rarefaction of sorted-subset datasets, despite the large sequencing depth. Based on pairwise subsampling, the degree of clonotype sharing among donors was expected to be affected by sequencing depth. Only blood was sampled, and tissue TCR repertoires likely differ from those in blood. Because the study included a small number of donors, the genetic and exposure-history diversity represented was limited. About 4.5% of naive CD4, 3.5% of naive CD8, approximately 2% of memory CD4, and over 0.35% of memory CD8 clonotypes were shared across a few donors. Clonotypes shared by all four sorted-subset donors showed higher generation probabilities than non-shared clonotypes. Naive subsets generally had larger estimated clonotype richness than memory subsets.

In the case of this clone: The clone's antigen remains unknown. No base quality values were provided; no much bigger clone lies one nucleotide off.

The donors were healthy, HIV-negative adults with no recently reported acute infections or vaccinations. All donors were Caucasian adults living in Nashville, Tennessee, USA. CD4+ T cells were enriched by magnetic negative selection; naive cells were then positively selected on CD45RA, and the negative fraction formed the memory subset. Blood was collected by leukapheresis, and PBMCs were isolated by Ficoll-Histopaque density gradient centrifugation and then cryopreserved in liquid nitrogen vapor phase. Analytical flow cytometry was used to check the purity and quantity of each magnetically sorted T cell population. Genomic DNA was isolated from each sorted fraction and quantified by UV absorbance on a Nanodrop 2000c. Using the deep immunoSEQ assay, TCR CDR3 regions were amplified from genomic DNA by multiplex PCR. Genomic DNA extracted from each cell subset was distributed evenly over all wells of several immunoSEQ 96-well plates, and each plate served as one replicate. For sorted subsets, each replicate PCR was loaded with about 0.2 ug genomic DNA, equivalent to about 33,000 T cell genomes. Purified libraries were measured with a Qubit 3.0 fluorometer, size-checked on a Bioanalyzer 2100, and measured again with the KAPA Library Quantification kit. Every immunoSEQ 96-well plate was sequenced on a dedicated single-read 150-cycle Illumina NextSeq 550 flow cell. The authors' pipeline ran thus. Because only junctional sequences without quality scores were contained in the immunoSEQ output, filtering matching that applied to full-length reads could not be performed. Sequences were annotated with PyIR, a Python wrapper for IgBLAST v1.9, and V/J genes and CDR3 were assigned using IMGT germline references. Any read was removed if the V/J assignment was weak (E-value above 1e-6), the CDR3 was missing, or the read contained stop codons, out-of-frame junctions, or ambiguous translated residues. A V3J clonotype was defined by an identical inferred V gene, J gene, and CDR3 amino acid sequence. To compute the percentage overlap between repertoires, the number of shared unique clonotypes was divided by the size of the smaller repertoire. Three approaches were used to assess repertoire richness: RTK rarefaction, the Chao1 estimator, and Recon v2.1 estimates of unobserved clonotypes. OLGA was used to compute generation probabilities for all TCRbeta clonotypes that the gDNA method yielded from a few donors. Drawn from immuneACCESS, this table holds only the in-frame rearrangements with V and J called that TCRdb kept. Clones are partly lost; checked studies trace under half to an unresolved V gene and leave the rest unexplained. That table supplies the V and J calls and clone size; D and trimming were determined from the DNA. A total of 950,000 to 1,100,000 clones appear in this sample, roughly 80% of them only once. The biggest ten clones account for roughly 1.4% of the sample.

The specimen sequenced was memory CD4+ T cells sorted from blood. Interpreted using the paper, the cell subset or site label stands for: CD45RA-negative fraction. Rearrangement joined TRBV5-1 to TRBJ1-1, and TRBD1 may be the D gene, going by 5 matching bases. The sequence came from a man younger than 35 in good health. The DNA reads TGCGCCAGCAGCCCTGCAGCAGGGTTGTACTTGAACACTGAAGCTTTCTTT. This encodes CASSPAAGLYLNTEAFF.